The clone carrying this T cell receptor beta chain was detected only a few times. One end of the junction is discordant with germline, which a read error may explain. This entry is derived from a study of prognosis after radiotherapy for stage I lung cancer. The study amplified the TCR beta CDR3 region from genomic DNA. This amplification was carried out by two rounds of multiplex PCR. The use of primers specific to each TRBV and TRBJ gene characterized first-round PCR. TCRdb reprocessed the multiplex PCR reads via MiXCR and lists one record per CDR3 protein. The sample yields just over 30,000 distinct CDR3 sequences, under 35% seen once. The CDR3 has 15 amino acids. CDR1 is GTSNPN and CDR2 is SVGIG in the germline V gene (reference sequence).

The sequencing used PBMCs, collected before or after stereotactic body radiation therapy (not recorded which). The clonotype originates from a donor older than 45 with non-small cell lung cancer. The rearrangement joins TRBV30 to TRBJ2-2, with D perhaps matching TRBD2 (6 bases). CDR3 loop: CSWGGLPGNTGELFF. The CDR3 DNA sequence: TGTTCCTGGGGCGGACTACCGGGAAACACCGGGGAGCTGTTTTTT.